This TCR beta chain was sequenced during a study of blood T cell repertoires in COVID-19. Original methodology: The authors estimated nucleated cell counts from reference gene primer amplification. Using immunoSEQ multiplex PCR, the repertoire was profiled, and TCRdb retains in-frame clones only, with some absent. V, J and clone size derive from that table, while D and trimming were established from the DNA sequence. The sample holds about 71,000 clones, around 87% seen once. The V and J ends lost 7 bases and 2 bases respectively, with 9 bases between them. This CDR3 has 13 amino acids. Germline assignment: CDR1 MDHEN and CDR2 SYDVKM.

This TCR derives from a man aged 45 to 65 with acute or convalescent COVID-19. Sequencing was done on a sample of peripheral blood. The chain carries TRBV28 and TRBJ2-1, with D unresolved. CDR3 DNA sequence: TGTGCCAGCACCACACCCCCCTACAATGAGCAGTTCTTC. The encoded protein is CASTTPPYNEQFF.